This T cell receptor (beta chain) was retrieved from a study of blood T cell repertoires in COVID-19. Study at large: T cells, B-cell-depleted T cells, or PBMCs supplied cDNA or gDNA.

In Seattle, patients joined the study during active infection and were tracked longitudinally. Data came from immunoSEQ multiplex PCR; TCRdb stores just in-frame clones and leaves some out. The sample records some 170,000 clones, about 87% being singletons. Germline values: CDR1 MDHEN, CDR2 SYDVKM. The CDR3 is made up of 15 amino acids. V lost 4 bases to trimming and J lost 3 bases; unmatched junction nucleotides: 7. The TCR sequence derives from a woman in her 70s with COVID-19, enrolled during active disease. The sequenced material came from peripheral blood. The chain is built from TRBV28 and TRBJ2-7; 9 bases are a match to TRBD2. This CDR3 reads CASSSSSGERYEQYF. The CDR3 DNA follows: TGTGCCAGCAGTTCCTCTAGCGGGGAGCGCTACGAGCAGTACTTC.